The clone carrying this TCR beta chain was observed at least ten times. This sample was taken from a study of T-cell reconstitution after alpha-beta-depleted transplantation in children. It was with unique molecular identifiers that the TCRbeta library was prepared. Using its own MiXCR run on the PCR reads, TCRdb lists one record per CDR3 protein. The sample has 170,000 or so distinct CDR3 sequences; 6% to 7% are singletons. Trimming took 0 bases from V and 5 from J, leaving 11 bases between them. CDR1 and CDR2 (germline): SGDLS, YYNGEE. The CDR3 has 14 amino acids. The chain recombines TRBV9 with TRBJ2-5, with a weak D call TRBD1 (6 bases). This clonotype was obtained from a human donor who donated a stem cell graft to a child with Wiskott-Aldrich syndrome. Here the sequenced sample was PBMCs from the stem cell graft donor, taken from the stem cell graft. CDR3 sequence: CASSVVGGSETQYF. In DNA form, the CDR3 reads TGTGCCAGCAGCGTAGTAGGGGGTTCGGAGACCCAGTACTTC. Complete variable domain (other parts from reference TRBV9 and TRBJ2-5): DSGVTQTPKHLITATGQRVTLRCSPRSGDLSVYWYQQSLDQGLQFLIQYYNGEERAKGNILERFSAQQFPDLHSELNLSSLELGDSALYFCASSVVGGSETQYFGPGTRLLVL.